A selection of T cell receptor beta chains follows, all from one sample in a study of siplizumab effects on memory and regulatory T cells. The protocol was immunoSEQ multiplex PCR, while the TCRdb copy is restricted to in-frame clones and leaves out a portion. The table shows roughly 60,000 clones, with 85% to 95% occurring only once. Material: CD8+ T cells sorted from blood. Every receptor here comes from a human donor in good health. Each CDR3 is given with its conserved first and last residue. The order of the fields is clone size, V gene, D gene, J gene, CDR3 protein, CDR3 DNA. The D gene is left open where the match is weak. Rows give clone size only sometimes, using once, few, many, or a class for an expanded clone.

clone size: -; V gene: TRBV5-1; D gene: -; J gene: TRBJ2-2; CDR3 protein: CASSAGGGELFF; CDR3 DNA: TGCGCCAGCAGCGCCGGGGGCGGGGAGCTGTTTTTT
clone size: -; V gene: TRBV5-4; D gene: -; J gene: TRBJ1-3; CDR3 protein: CASSPRGYHTIYF; CDR3 DNA: TGTGCCAGCAGTCCCCGTGGGTACCACACCATATATTTT
clone size: few; V gene: TRBV2; D gene: TRBD1; J gene: TRBJ2-2; CDR3 protein: CASSRQGASGELFF; CDR3 DNA: TGTGCCAGCAGCAGACAGGGGGCGAGCGGGGAGCTGTTTTTT
clone size: -; V gene: TRBV9; D gene: TRBD1; J gene: TRBJ1-1; CDR3 protein: CASSAGPRTGRDTEAFF; CDR3 DNA: TGTGCCAGCAGCGCCGGCCCTCGGACAGGGAGGGACACTGAAGCTTTCTTT
clone size: -; V gene: TRBV5-6; D gene: TRBD1; J gene: TRBJ2-5; CDR3 protein: CASSQGQGRETQYF; CDR3 DNA: TGTGCCAGCAGCCAGGGACAGGGTAGAGAGACCCAGTACTTC
clone size: -; V gene: TRBV15; D gene: -; J gene: TRBJ2-7; CDR3 protein: CATRDPKGPYEQYF; CDR3 DNA: TGTGCCACCAGAGACCCCAAGGGTCCCTACGAGCAGTACTTC
clone size: -; V gene: TRBV6-1; D gene: -; J gene: TRBJ1-2; CDR3 protein: CASSIGAYGYTF; CDR3 DNA: TGTGCCAGCAGTATCGGGGCTTATGGCTACACCTTC
clone size: -; V gene: TRBV7-9; D gene: -; J gene: TRBJ2-2; CDR3 protein: CASSLVGGDTGELFF; CDR3 DNA: TGTGCCAGCAGCTTAGTTGGGGGAGACACCGGGGAGCTGTTTTTT
clone size: -; V gene: TRBV7-3; D gene: TRBD2; J gene: TRBJ2-2; CDR3 protein: CASSPRLAGNTGELFF; CDR3 DNA: TGTGCCAGCAGCCCAAGACTAGCGGGAAACACCGGGGAGCTGTTTTTT
clone size: -; V gene: TRBV2; D gene: TRBD2; J gene: TRBJ2-1; CDR3 protein: CASTRLAAEQFF; CDR3 DNA: TGTGCCAGCACCAGACTAGCGGCTGAGCAGTTCTTC
clone size: once; V gene: TRBV6-6; D gene: -; J gene: TRBJ2-4; CDR3 protein: CASTDLGAKNIQYF; CDR3 DNA: TGTGCCAGCACCGACCTGGGCGCCAAAAACATTCAGTACTTC
clone size: -; V gene: TRBV9; D gene: -; J gene: TRBJ1-1; CDR3 protein: CASSARLGGTEAFF; CDR3 DNA: TGTGCCAGCAGCGCCCGACTTGGTGGCACTGAAGCTTTCTTT
clone size: -; V gene: TRBV29-1; D gene: -; J gene: TRBJ2-1; CDR3 protein: CSVVKAEQFF; CDR3 DNA: TGCAGCGTTGTGAAGGCTGAGCAGTTCTTC
clone size: -; V gene: TRBV5-1; D gene: -; J gene: TRBJ1-1; CDR3 protein: CASSSTGLSGEAFF; CDR3 DNA: TGCGCCAGCAGCTCCACAGGGCTATCAGGTGAAGCTTTCTTT
clone size: -; V gene: TRBV28; D gene: -; J gene: TRBJ1-2; CDR3 protein: CASRGGIYGYTF; CDR3 DNA: TGTGCCAGCAGAGGCGGAATCTATGGCTACACCTTC
clone size: -; V gene: TRBV6-5; D gene: -; J gene: TRBJ2-1; CDR3 protein: CASGPDHNEQFF; CDR3 DNA: TGTGCCAGCGGGCCGGACCACAATGAGCAGTTCTTC
clone size: -; V gene: TRBV11-3; D gene: -; J gene: TRBJ1-2; CDR3 protein: CASSLRGNYGYTF; CDR3 DNA: TGTGCCAGCAGCTTGAGGGGAAACTATGGCTACACCTTC
clone size: -; V gene: TRBV2; D gene: -; J gene: TRBJ2-7; CDR3 protein: CASSEAGRSGGWNEQYF; CDR3 DNA: TGTGCCAGCAGTGAAGCGGGCCGGTCCGGCGGGTGGAACGAGCAGTACTTC
clone size: -; V gene: TRBV28; D gene: TRBD1; J gene: TRBJ1-5; CDR3 protein: CASKRTGTSNQPQHF; CDR3 DNA: TGTGCCAGCAAGCGGACAGGGACCAGCAATCAGCCCCAGCATTTT